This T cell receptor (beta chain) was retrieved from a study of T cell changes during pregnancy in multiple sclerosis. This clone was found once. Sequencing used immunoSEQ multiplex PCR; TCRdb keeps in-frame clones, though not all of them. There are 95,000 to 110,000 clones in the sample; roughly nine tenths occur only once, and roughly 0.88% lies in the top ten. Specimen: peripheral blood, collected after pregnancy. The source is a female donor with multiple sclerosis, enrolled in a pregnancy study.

The CDR3 region is CASSASGTAYEQYF. The CDR3 coding sequence is TGTGCCAGCAGTGCATCCGGGACAGCGTACGAGCAGTACTTC. V gene TRBV6-5 combines with J gene TRBJ2-7; 7 nucleotides match TRBD1. Germline V lookup: CDR1 MNHEY, CDR2 SVGAGI. The junction had 8 bases not matched to a gene; V was cut back by 5 bases and J by 4 bases. The CDR3 is made up of 14 amino acids.